The 26 T cell receptor beta chains listed next were all sequenced from one sample in a study of pediatric ulcerative colitis. The repertoire was sequenced with immunoSEQ multiplex PCR; TCRdb's copy has only in-frame clones and lacks some. The sample shows 30,000 to 45,000 clones, around 78% of them seen only once. Sequencing was performed on blood. These receptors all come from a girl aged 5-17 years with moderate ulcerative colitis.

This chain uses TRBV10-3 with TRBJ1-4; D is ambiguous. This CDR3 has 15 amino acids. Per the germline V gene, CDR1 is ENHRY and CDR2 is SYGVKD. The germline V and J ends were trimmed by 5 bases and 5 bases, with 15 bases remaining between them. As DNA, the CDR3 is TGTGCCATCAGTCAAACTGGCTTGGGCAATGAAAAACTGTTTTTT. Protein product: CAISQTGLGNEKLFF.

The gene calls are TRBV28 and TRBJ2-3; 9 positions agree with TRBD1. Trimming cost V 1 base and J 6 bases; bases outside gene matches: 8. The CDR3 runs 16 residues. Germline V gene sequence: CDR1 MDHEN, CDR2 SYDVKM. The CDR3: CASSLLGTGRSDTQYF. The DNA for the CDR3 is TGTGCCAGCAGTTTATTGGGGACAGGGAGATCCGATACGCAGTATTTT.

This clone was picked up a small number of times. CDR3 DNA: TGTGCCAGCTCACCGGTGGCTGGAAGTAACACTGAAGCTTTCTTT. Its protein product is CASSPVAGSNTEAFF. V is TRBV18 and J is TRBJ1-1; D is undetermined. Trimming removed 3 bases at V and 2 bases at J, with 13 bases between. The CDR3 has 15 amino acids. Germline CDR1 and CDR2: KGHSH and LQKENI.

This chain joins TRBV5-5 and TRBJ2-1; D is uncertain. V was pared by 3 bases and J by 6 bases, with 10 bases between. Per the germline V gene, CDR1 is SGHKS and CDR2 is YYEKEE (reference sequence). CDR3 length equals 13 residues. CDR3 coding DNA: TGTGCCAGCAGCTGGGCAGCTGGCAATGAGCAGTTCTTC. It is translated as CASSWAAGNEQFF.

The chain joins TRBV9 to TRBJ1-6; no clear D gene. The CDR3 extends over 14 amino acids. Germline V gives CDR1 SGDLS, CDR2 YYNGEE. The V end lost 2 bases, the J end lost 8 bases, and 11 bases lay between the germline ends. The CDR3 DNA sequence: TGTGCCAGCAGCGTGGAACCGTGGGATTCACCCCTCCACTTT. This encodes CASSVEPWDSPLHF. Together with reference TRBV9 and TRBJ1-6, the CDR3 gives the full variable domain: DSGVTQTPKHLITATGQRVTLRCSPRSGDLSVYWYQQSLDQGLQFLIQYYNGEERAKGNILERFSAQQFPDLHSELNLSSLELGDSALYFCASSVEPWDSPLHFGNGTRLTVT.

The chain uses TRBV10-2 and TRBJ1-4; the D is unclear. The germline gives CDR1 WSHSY, CDR2 SAAADI. V lost 8 bases and J 6 bases, leaving 13 bases between the germline ends. The CDR3 consists of 13 residues. The CDR3 sequence: CASYKGVDEKLFF. The CDR3 DNA reads as TGCGCCAGCTATAAGGGAGTTGATGAAAAACTGTTTTTT.

The chain uses TRBV19 and TRBJ1-1; D might be TRBD1 (5 bases). Germline lookup yields CDR1 LNHDA and CDR2 SQIVND (reference sequence). The CDR3 has 14 residues. The V end lost 5 bases, the J end lost 1 base, and 11 bases lay between the germline ends. CDR3 sequence reads: CASSSRVGNTEAFF. CDR3 in DNA: TGTGCCAGTAGTTCCAGGGTGGGGAACACTGAAGCTTTCTTT. The full variable domain, in which reference TRBV19 and TRBJ1-1 provide the parts outside the CDR3, is DGGITQSPKYLFRKEGQNVTLSCEQNLNHDAMYWYRQDPGQGLRLIYYSQIVNDFQKGDIAEGYSVSREKKESFPLTVTSAQKNPTAFYLCASSSRVGNTEAFFGQGTRLTVV.

This clone was observed once. J is TRBJ2-7 and V is TRBV7-2; TRBD2 matches 8 bases. V trimming: 3 bases; J trimming: 0 bases; junction bases outside the gene matches: 4. The CDR3 length is 15 residues. The germline V gene has CDR1 SGHTA and CDR2 FQGNSA. The CDR3 here is CASSFSGVSSYEQYF. The DNA for the CDR3 is TGTGCCAGCAGCTTTAGCGGGGTGAGCTCCTACGAGCAGTACTTC.

This clone has just a few counts. CDR3 in DNA: TGTGCCAGCAGCCAGTCTCTGAGCACTGAAGCTTTCTTT. It codes for CASSQSLSTEAFF. The rearrangement joins TRBV2 to TRBJ1-1; unclear D gene. The germline gives CDR1 SNHLY, CDR2 FYNNEI. V was trimmed by 6 bases and J by 4 bases, leaving 12 bases between them. CDR3 length equals 13 residues.

V gene TRBV9 combines with J gene TRBJ2-3; TRBD2 matches 7 bases. CDR1 is SGDLS and CDR2 is YYNGEE in the germline V gene. The ends lost 1 base at V and 4 bases at J; junction bases unmatched: 3. CDR3 length equals 14 residues. The CDR3 DNA reads TGTGCCAGCAGCGTAACGGCGGGAGCAGATACGCAGTATTTT. Its translation: CASSVTAGADTQYF.

The table lists this clone with a few counts. The V call is TRBV10-1, the J call TRBJ1-5; no clear D. Between the trimmed V and J ends, which lost 3 bases and 2 bases, there was a span of 8 bases. Germline V gene sequence: CDR1 WNHNN, CDR2 SYGVQD (reference sequence). The CDR3 extends over 14 amino acids. CDR3 DNA: TGCGCCAGCAGTGACGGAACGGGCAATCAGCCCCAGCATTTT. Its protein product is CASSDGTGNQPQHF.

V and J are TRBV5-1 and TRBJ2-7, with D unclear. The CDR3 extends over 11 amino acids. V was cut by 0 bases and J by 3 bases, with 1 base left in between. The germline V gene encodes CDR1 SGHRS and CDR2 YFSETQ. The CDR3 DNA follows: TGCGCCAGCAGCTTGGACTACGAGCAGTACTTC. Translated, it gives CASSLDYEQYF.

The chain employs TRBV27 and TRBJ1-2; 9 bases agree with TRBD1. The CDR3 totals 14 residues. CDR1 is MNHEY and CDR2 is SMNVEV in the germline V gene (reference sequence). Germline trimming cut 5 bases from V and 6 bases from J; bases unmatched to any gene: 7. The CDR3 loop is CASSTGQGVDGYTF. In DNA, the CDR3 is TGTGCCAGCAGTACGGGACAGGGTGTCGATGGCTACACCTTC.

The CDR3 here is CASSEYMDYEQYF. DNA for the CDR3: TGTGCCAGCAGTGAATACATGGACTACGAGCAGTACTTC. V and J are TRBV25-1 and TRBJ2-7; no firm D call. CDR1 MGHDK and CDR2 SYGVNS come from the germline V gene. Trimming stripped 0 bases from V and 3 bases from J, with 6 bases between. This CDR3 spans 13 amino acids.

CDR3 region: CASSPKTGAGELFF. The CDR3, as DNA: TGTGCCAGCAGCCCCAAGACAGGGGCCGGGGAGCTGTTTTTT. The rearrangement links TRBV5-6 to TRBJ2-2; 8 bases map to TRBD1. Germline loops: CDR1 SGHDT, CDR2 YYEEEE. Germline trimming cut 4 bases from V and 6 bases from J; bases unmatched to any gene: 5. CDR3 length: 14 amino acids.

This clone turned up a few times. V and J are TRBV7-6 and TRBJ2-2; 10 bases are shared with TRBD2. The junction had 9 bases not matched to a gene; V was cut back by 4 bases and J by 1 base. The CDR3 length is 18 residues. CDR1 and CDR2 (germline): SGHVS, FNYEAQ. The CDR3 sequence is CASSSTDGLAVNTGELFF. The CDR3 DNA follows: TGTGCCAGCAGCTCCACCGACGGACTAGCGGTGAACACCGGGGAGCTGTTTTTT.

The CDR3 loop reads CASSKHQGQPQHF. The CDR3 nucleotides are TGTGCCAGCAGCAAACATCAGGGACAGCCCCAGCATTTT. The rearrangement joins TRBV13 to TRBJ1-5; a weak D match, TRBD1 (5 bases). Germline CDR1 PRHDT, CDR2 FYEKMQ (reference sequence). There are 13 residues in the CDR3. V was trimmed by 5 bases and J by 7 bases, leaving 12 bases between them.

This chain links TRBV7-9 with TRBJ2-3; D unresolved. This CDR3 is built from 14 residues. The germline V gene encodes CDR1 SEHNR and CDR2 FQNEAQ (reference sequence). Trimming stripped 9 bases from V and 0 bases from J, with 13 bases between. DNA for the CDR3: TGTGCCAGGGGCGGAGTCTCTAGCACAGATACGCAGTATTTT. Translated: CARGGVSSTDTQYF.

CDR3 in amino acids: CASGTHKGERWEQYF. The CDR3 nucleotides are TGTGCCAGCGGAACCCACAAGGGGGAGAGGTGGGAGCAGTACTTC. The chain employs TRBV11-2 and TRBJ2-7, with D maybe TRBD1 (6 bases). The CDR3 contains 15 residues. Germline V gene data show CDR1 as SGHAT and CDR2 as FQNNGV. Trimming stripped 8 bases from V and 7 bases from J, with 24 bases between.

This clone occurred once. The CDR3 reads CASSVVSPTNTGELFF. CDR3 coding DNA: TGTGCCAGCAGCGTAGTGAGTCCCACGAACACCGGGGAGCTGTTTTTT. V is TRBV9 and J is TRBJ2-2, with D unclear. Germline CDR1 reads SGDLS; CDR2 reads YYNGEE. With 0 bases removed from V and 0 bases from J, the gap between germline ends came to 9 bases. The CDR3 has 16 amino acids. Variable domain in full (rest from reference TRBV9 and TRBJ2-2): DSGVTQTPKHLITATGQRVTLRCSPRSGDLSVYWYQQSLDQGLQFLIQYYNGEERAKGNILERFSAQQFPDLHSELNLSSLELGDSALYFCASSVVSPTNTGELFFGEGSRLTVL.

The chain has TRBV11-3 and TRBJ2-2; TRBD1 matches 9 bases. This CDR3 contains 16 residues. CDR1 is SGHNT and CDR2 is YENEEA in the germline V gene. J lost 3 bases, V lost 3 bases, and 5 bases had no gene match. CDR3 sequence reads: CASSFRRQGDTGELFF. In DNA, the CDR3 is TGTGCCAGCAGCTTTAGGAGACAGGGGGACACCGGGGAGCTGTTTTTT.

The gene calls are TRBV28 and TRBJ1-5, with 7 bases aligning to TRBD1. The germline CDR1 and CDR2 sequences are MDHEN and SYDVKM. The trim removed 3 bases at V and 4 bases at J, leaving 9 bases unmatched. This CDR3 is 16 amino acids long. The CDR3 DNA sequence: TGTGCCAGCAGTTTCCCCGGGGACAGACCAAATCAGCCCCAGCATTTT. It is translated as CASSFPGDRPNQPQHF.

This clone was seen more than once but under ten times. V usage is TRBV19 and J usage is TRBJ2-7; D remains unclear. There are 13 residues in the CDR3. V lost 3 bases to trimming and J lost 6 bases, with 12 bases between them. From germline, CDR1 is LNHDA and CDR2 SQIVND (reference sequence). Written as DNA, the CDR3 is TGTGCCAGTAGTATTCTGGAGTACGGCGAGCAGTACTTC. It codes for CASSILEYGEQYF.

This clone ranks as medium-sized. The gene calls are TRBV18 and TRBJ2-7, with a tentative D call TRBD2 (6 bases). CDR1 and CDR2 (germline): KGHSH, LQKENI. V was clipped by 3 bases and J by 3 bases, with 15 bases between them. This CDR3 has 15 amino acids. CDR3 protein: CASSPAGTGGYEQYF. CDR3 nucleotide sequence: TGTGCCAGCTCACCCGCCGGGACTGGAGGCTACGAGCAGTACTTC.

Comments on this clone: One end of the junction varies from germline; a read error may be responsible. The chain links TRBV5-1 to TRBJ2-3; 12 positions agree with TRBD2. The germline CDR1 and CDR2 sequences are SGHRS and YFSETQ. The CDR3 has 16 residues. CDR3 in amino acids: CASSGWTSGDTNTQYF. The CDR3 nucleotides read TGCGCCAGCAGCGGCTGGACTAGCGGGGACACAAATACGCAGTATTTT.

This rearrangement joins TRBV4-1 to TRBJ2-1; 11 bases are shared with TRBD2. Germline CDR1 MGHRA, CDR2 YSYEKL. CDR3 length: 20 amino acids. Trimming removed 0 bases from V and 0 bases from J; junction bases left unmatched: 10. CDR3 loop: CASSQEFLAGGPTSYNEQFF. The CDR3 nucleotides read TGCGCCAGCAGCCAAGAATTCTTAGCGGGGGGGCCAACCTCCTACAATGAGCAGTTCTTC.